These 2 T cell receptor beta chains were sequenced from one sample in a study of blood T cell repertoires in COVID-19. Repertoires were generated with immunoSEQ multiplex PCR, while TCRdb's copy carries only in-frame clones and drops some. The sample has about 360,000 clones; around 87% are singletons. What was sequenced was PBMCs or T cells enriched from blood (not recorded which). The receptor source for this set is a man aged 25-40 years who had recovered from COVID-19.

This chain links TRBV7-9 with TRBJ2-7; 10 bases are a match to TRBD2. Germline V gene sequence: CDR1 SEHNR, CDR2 FQNEAQ (reference sequence). Trimming at V came to 4 bases and at J to 0 bases, leaving 3 bases not matched to a gene. This CDR3 spans 15 amino acids. CDR3 DNA sequence: TGTGCCAGCAGCTCGGGACTAGCGTACTCCTACGAGCAGTACTTC. Translation gives CASSSGLAYSYEQYF. The whole variable domain, remainder taken from reference TRBV7-9 and TRBJ2-7, is DTGVSQNPRHKITKRGQNVTFRCDPISEHNRLYWYRQTLGQGPEFLTYFQNEAQLEKSRLLSDRFSAERPKGSFSTLEIQRTEQGDSAMYLCASSSGLAYSYEQYFGPGTRLTVT.

The rearrangement uses TRBV9 and TRBJ1-2; D perhaps matches TRBD1 (5 bases). There are 12 residues in the CDR3. Germline V gives CDR1 SGDLS, CDR2 YYNGEE. V lost 4 bases and J 8 bases, leaving 12 bases between the germline ends. The CDR3 coding sequence is TGTGCCAGCAGCTCAGGGATTTACGGCTACACCTTC. As protein: CASSSGIYGYTF.